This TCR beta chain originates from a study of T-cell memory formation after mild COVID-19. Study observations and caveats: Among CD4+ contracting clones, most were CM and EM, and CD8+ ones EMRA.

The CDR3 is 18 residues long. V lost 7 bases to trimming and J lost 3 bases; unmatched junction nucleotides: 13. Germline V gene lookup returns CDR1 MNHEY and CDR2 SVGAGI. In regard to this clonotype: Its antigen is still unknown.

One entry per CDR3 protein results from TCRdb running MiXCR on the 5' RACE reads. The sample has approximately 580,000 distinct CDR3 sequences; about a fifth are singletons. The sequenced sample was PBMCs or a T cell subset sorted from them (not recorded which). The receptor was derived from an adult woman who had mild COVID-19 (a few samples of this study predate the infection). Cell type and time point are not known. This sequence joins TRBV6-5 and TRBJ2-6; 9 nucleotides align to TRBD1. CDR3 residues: CASTQQGAYTIGANVLTF. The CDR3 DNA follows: TGTGCCAGCACACAACAGGGGGCGTATACTATTGGGGCCAACGTCCTGACTTTC.